A single T cell receptor (beta chain) is shown here with its context. This sample stems from a study of OX40 agonist ivuxolimab in advanced cancers. Sampled blood was obtained at baseline, cycle 4 day 1, and cycle 7 day 1. Germline lookup yields CDR1 SGDLS and CDR2 YYNGEE. The CDR3 totals 12 residues. The germline V and J ends were trimmed by 2 bases and 6 bases, with 6 bases remaining between them. Profiling relied on immunoSEQ multiplex PCR, and the TCRdb table lists in-frame clones only, not all of them. The repertoire holds about 96,000 clones, with approximately 84% as singletons. The genes are TRBV9 and TRBJ2-1; D unclear. This clonotype was sampled from an adult with an advanced solid tumor such as melanoma, head and neck, liver or kidney cancer. The specimen was CD4+ or CD8+ T cells sorted from blood, collected in a trial of the OX40 agonist ivuxolimab. CDR3 in DNA: TGTGCCAGCAGCGTCCAGAGCAATGAGCAGTTCTTC. It translates to CASSVQSNEQFF.